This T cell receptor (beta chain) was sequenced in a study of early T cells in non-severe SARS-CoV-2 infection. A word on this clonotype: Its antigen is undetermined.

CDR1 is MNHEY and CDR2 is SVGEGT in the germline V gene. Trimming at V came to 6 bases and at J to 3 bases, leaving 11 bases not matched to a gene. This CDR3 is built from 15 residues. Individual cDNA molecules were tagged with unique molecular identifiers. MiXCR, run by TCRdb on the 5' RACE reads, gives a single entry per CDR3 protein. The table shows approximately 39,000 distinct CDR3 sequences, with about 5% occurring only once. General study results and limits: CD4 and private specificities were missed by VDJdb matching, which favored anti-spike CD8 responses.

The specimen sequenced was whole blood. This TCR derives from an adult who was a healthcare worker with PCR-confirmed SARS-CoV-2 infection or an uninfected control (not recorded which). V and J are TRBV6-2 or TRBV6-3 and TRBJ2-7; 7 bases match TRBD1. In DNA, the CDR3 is TGTGCCAGCAGCCCCACGGCAGGGGGTTTCTACGAGCAGTACTTC. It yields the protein CASSPTAGGFYEQYF.